This T cell receptor (beta chain) was documented in a study of T cell responses to AZD1222 COVID-19 vaccine. Profiling relied on immunoSEQ multiplex PCR, and the TCRdb table lists in-frame clones only, not all of them. The table includes over 130,000 clones, roughly 92% detected once. V was pared by 0 bases and J by 4 bases, with 12 bases between. There are 15 residues in the CDR3. Germline CDR1 ENHRY, CDR2 SYGVKD. The sequence was obtained from an adult in good health. Sample: peripheral blood, taken on day 0 of AZD1222 vaccination. The chain joins TRBV10-3 to TRBJ1-2; D might be TRBD1 (5 bases). CDR3 DNA sequence: TGTGCCATCAGTGAGTCTAGGGGTCTTATCTATGGCTACACCTTC. It specifies CAISESRGLIYGYTF.